The count of the clone carrying this T cell receptor (beta chain) is one. The target antigen is unknown. This record comes from a study of T cells after posttransplantation cyclophosphamide. Study outcomes and limitations: Blood and skin or GI T cell repertoires showed limited TRB overlap.

The CDR3 is 13 residues long. V was clipped by 6 bases and J by 3 bases; unmatched bases: 2. The V gene's germline CDR1 is MNHEY and CDR2 SVGAGI. The data were produced by immunoSEQ multiplex PCR, yet TCRdb's version contains in-frame clones alone and is incomplete. The data show about 52,000 clones, with roughly 94% seen just once and approximately 2.8% held by the top ten. This related bone marrow graft donor gave peripheral blood on the day of marrow donation. The rearrangement links TRBV6-5 to TRBJ2-3; 8 positions match TRBD2. Sequencing was carried out using PBMCs. The receptor was isolated from a woman younger than 45 in good health and a related stem cell transplant donor. The CDR3 bases are TGTGCCAGCAGCCGCGGGGGGACAGATACGCAGTATTTT. This sequence encodes CASSRGGTDTQYF.